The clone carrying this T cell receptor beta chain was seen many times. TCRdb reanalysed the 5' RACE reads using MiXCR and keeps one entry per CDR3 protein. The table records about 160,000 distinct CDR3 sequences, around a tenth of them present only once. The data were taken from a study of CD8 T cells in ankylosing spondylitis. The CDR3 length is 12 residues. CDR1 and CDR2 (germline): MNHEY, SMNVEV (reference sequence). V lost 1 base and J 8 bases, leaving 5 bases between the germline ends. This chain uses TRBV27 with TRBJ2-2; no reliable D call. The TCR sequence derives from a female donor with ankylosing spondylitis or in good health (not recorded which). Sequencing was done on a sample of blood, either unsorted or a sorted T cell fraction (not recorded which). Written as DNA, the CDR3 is TGTGCCAGCAGTTTATTTACAGGGGAGCTGTTTTTT. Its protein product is CASSLFTGELFF.